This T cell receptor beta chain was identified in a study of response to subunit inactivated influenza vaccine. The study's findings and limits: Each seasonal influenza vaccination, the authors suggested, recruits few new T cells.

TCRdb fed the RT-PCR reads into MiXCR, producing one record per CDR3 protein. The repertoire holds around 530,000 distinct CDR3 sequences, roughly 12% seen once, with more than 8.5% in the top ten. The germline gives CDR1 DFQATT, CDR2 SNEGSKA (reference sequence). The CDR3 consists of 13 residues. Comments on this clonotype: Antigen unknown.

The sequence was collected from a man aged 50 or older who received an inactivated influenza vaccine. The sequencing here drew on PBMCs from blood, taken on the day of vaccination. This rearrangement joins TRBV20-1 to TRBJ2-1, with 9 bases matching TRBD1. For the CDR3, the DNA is TGCAGCCGCGGACAGGGGCTTCACAATGAGCAGTTCTTC. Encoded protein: CSRGQGLHNEQFF.